The source of this T cell receptor beta chain is a study of T cell responses to AZD1222 COVID-19 vaccine. General study points: Baseline seropositivity characterized only a handful of AZD1222 recipients. Possibly, clonal diversity was underestimated; donors were largely white British and included more females.

On this clone: What it recognizes is unknown.

V trimming: 3 bases; J trimming: 8 bases; junction bases outside the gene matches: 17. The V gene's germline CDR1 is MDHEN and CDR2 SYDVKM. The CDR3 contains 19 residues. This table comes from immunoSEQ multiplex PCR, and its TCRdb copy is limited to in-frame clones, with some not included. The table includes 250,000 to 300,000 clones, approximately 94% detected once. This chain uses TRBV28 with TRBJ1-6; 9 bases agree with TRBD1. The sequences come from peripheral blood, collected 28 days after the second AZD1222 dose. The clonotype was recovered from an adult who received the AZD1222 COVID-19 vaccine. Here the CDR3 DNA reads TGTGCCAGCAGTTTCATCCGGGACAGGGTACGGCTTTTTTATTCACCCCTCCACTTT. It encodes CASSFIRDRVRLFYSPLHF.